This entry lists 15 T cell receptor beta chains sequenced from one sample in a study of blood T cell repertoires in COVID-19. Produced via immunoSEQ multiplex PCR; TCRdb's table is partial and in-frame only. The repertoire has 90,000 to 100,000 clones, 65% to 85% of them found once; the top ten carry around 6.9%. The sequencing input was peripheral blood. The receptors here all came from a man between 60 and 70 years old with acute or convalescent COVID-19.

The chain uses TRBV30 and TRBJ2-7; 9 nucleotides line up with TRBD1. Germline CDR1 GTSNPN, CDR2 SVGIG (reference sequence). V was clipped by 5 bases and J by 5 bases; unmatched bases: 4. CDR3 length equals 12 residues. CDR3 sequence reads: CAWGQGTHEQYF. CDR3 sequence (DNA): TGTGCCTGGGGACAGGGGACGCACGAGCAGTACTTC.

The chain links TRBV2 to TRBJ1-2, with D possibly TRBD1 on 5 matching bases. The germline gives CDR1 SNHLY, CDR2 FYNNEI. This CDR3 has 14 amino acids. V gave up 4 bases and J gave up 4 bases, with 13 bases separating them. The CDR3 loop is CASSGRGRTYGYTF. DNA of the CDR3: TGTGCCAGCAGTGGAAGGGGTAGGACCTATGGCTACACCTTC.

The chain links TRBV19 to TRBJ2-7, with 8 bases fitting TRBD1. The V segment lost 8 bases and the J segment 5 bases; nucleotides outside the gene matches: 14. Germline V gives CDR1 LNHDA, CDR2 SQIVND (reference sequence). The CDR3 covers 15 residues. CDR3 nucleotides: TGTGCCAGTCGCCTCACGGAGACAGGGGTGAACGAGCAGTACTTC. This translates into CASRLTETGVNEQYF.

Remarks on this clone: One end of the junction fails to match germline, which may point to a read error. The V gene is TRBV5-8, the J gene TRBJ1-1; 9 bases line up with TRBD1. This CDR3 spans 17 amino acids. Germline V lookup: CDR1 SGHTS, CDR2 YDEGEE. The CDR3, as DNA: TGTGTCAGCAGAACCCCTGACAGGGGGGACATGAACACTGAAGCTTTCTTT. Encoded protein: CVSRTPDRGDMNTEAFF.

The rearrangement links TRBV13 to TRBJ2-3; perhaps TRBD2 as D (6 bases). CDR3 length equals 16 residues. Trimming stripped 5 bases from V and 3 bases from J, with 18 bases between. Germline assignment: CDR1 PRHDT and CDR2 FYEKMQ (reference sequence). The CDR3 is CASSHLRLDFTDTQYF. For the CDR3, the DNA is TGTGCCAGCAGCCACCTTCGACTAGATTTTACAGATACGCAGTATTTT.

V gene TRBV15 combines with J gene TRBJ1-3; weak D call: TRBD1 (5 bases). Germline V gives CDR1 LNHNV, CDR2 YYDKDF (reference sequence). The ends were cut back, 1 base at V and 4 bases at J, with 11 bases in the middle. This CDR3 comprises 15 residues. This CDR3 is CATSRVSAGGNTIYF. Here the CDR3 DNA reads TGTGCCACCAGCAGAGTCTCGGCAGGGGGAAACACCATATATTTT.

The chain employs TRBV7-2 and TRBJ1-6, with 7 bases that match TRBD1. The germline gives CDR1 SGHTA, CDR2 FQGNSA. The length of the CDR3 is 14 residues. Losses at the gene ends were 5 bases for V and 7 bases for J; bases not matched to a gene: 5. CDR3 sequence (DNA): TGTGCCAGCAGCCCGGGACAGCTAAATTCACCCCTCCACTTT. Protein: CASSPGQLNSPLHF.

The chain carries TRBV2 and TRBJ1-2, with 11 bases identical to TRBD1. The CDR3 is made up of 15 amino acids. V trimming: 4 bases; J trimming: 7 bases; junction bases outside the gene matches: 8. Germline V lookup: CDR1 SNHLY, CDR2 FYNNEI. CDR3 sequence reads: CASSARGQGAGGYTF. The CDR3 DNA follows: TGTGCCAGCAGTGCCCGCGGACAGGGGGCGGGTGGCTACACCTTC.

CDR3 DNA sequence: TGCGCCAGCAGCATGACAGCTAGCTCCTACAATGAGCAGTTCTTC. This codes for CASSMTASSYNEQFF. The chain carries TRBV5-1 and TRBJ2-1; a weak D match, TRBD1 (5 bases). The CDR3 consists of 15 residues. The V gene lost 4 bases and the J gene lost 0 bases, with 11 bases spanning the gap. The germline gives CDR1 SGHRS, CDR2 YFSETQ.

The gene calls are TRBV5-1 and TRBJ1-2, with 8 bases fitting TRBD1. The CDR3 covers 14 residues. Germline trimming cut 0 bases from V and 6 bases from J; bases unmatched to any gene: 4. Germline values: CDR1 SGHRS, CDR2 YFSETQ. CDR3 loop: CASSLGDRLHGYTF. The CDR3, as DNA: TGCGCCAGCAGCTTGGGGGACAGGTTACATGGCTACACCTTC. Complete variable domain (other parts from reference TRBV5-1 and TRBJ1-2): KAGVTQTPRYLIKTRGQQVTLSCSPISGHRSVSWYQQTPGQGLQFLFEYFSETQRNKGNFPGRFSGRQFSNSRSEMNVSTLELGDSALYLCASSLGDRLHGYTFGSGTRLTVV.

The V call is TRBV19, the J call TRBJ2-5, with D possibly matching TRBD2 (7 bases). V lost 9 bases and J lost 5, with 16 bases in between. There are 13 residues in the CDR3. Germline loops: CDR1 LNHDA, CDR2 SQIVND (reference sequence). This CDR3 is CASAPGGGETQYF. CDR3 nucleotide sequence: TGTGCCAGCGCCCCGGGCGGGGGCGAGACCCAGTACTTC.

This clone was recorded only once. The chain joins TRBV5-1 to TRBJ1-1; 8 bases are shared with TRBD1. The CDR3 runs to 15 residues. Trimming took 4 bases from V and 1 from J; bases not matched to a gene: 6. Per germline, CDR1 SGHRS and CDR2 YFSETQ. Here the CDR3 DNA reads TGCGCCAGCAGCCCCTCCGGGACAGGGAACACTGAAGCTTTCTTT. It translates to CASSPSGTGNTEAFF. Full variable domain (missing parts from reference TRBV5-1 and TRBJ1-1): KAGVTQTPRYLIKTRGQQVTLSCSPISGHRSVSWYQQTPGQGLQFLFEYFSETQRNKGNFPGRFSGRQFSNSRSEMNVSTLELGDSALYLCASSPSGTGNTEAFFGQGTRLTVV.

CDR3 loop: CASSPRTGVTYEQYF. The CDR3, as DNA: TGTGCCAGCAGCCCTCGGACGGGGGTAACCTACGAGCAGTACTTC. This chain joins TRBV14 and TRBJ2-7; possibly TRBD2 for D (6 bases). CDR1 is SGHDN and CDR2 is FVKESK in the germline V gene. The CDR3 length is 15 residues. V shed 4 bases and J shed 2 bases, with 15 bases lying between them. Full variable domain (remainder filled in from reference TRBV14 and TRBJ2-7): EAGVTQFPSHSVIEKGQTVTLRCDPISGHDNLYWYRRVMGKEIKFLLHFVKESKQDESGMPNNRFLAERTGGTYSTLKVQPAELEDSGVYFCASSPRTGVTYEQYFGPGTRLTVT.

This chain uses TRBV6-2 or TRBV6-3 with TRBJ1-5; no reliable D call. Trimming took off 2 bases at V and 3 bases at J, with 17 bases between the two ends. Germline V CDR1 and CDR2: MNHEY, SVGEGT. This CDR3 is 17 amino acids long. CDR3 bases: TGTGCCAGCAGTTACAGGGAGGGTTTCGGAATCAATCAGCCCCAGCATTTT. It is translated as CASSYREGFGINQPQHF.

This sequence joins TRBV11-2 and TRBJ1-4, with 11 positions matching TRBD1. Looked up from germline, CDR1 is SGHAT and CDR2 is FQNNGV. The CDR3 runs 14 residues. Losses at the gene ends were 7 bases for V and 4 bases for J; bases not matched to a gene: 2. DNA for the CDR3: TGTGCCAGCAAGGACAGGGGGCTTAATGAAAAACTGTTTTTT. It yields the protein CASKDRGLNEKLFF.